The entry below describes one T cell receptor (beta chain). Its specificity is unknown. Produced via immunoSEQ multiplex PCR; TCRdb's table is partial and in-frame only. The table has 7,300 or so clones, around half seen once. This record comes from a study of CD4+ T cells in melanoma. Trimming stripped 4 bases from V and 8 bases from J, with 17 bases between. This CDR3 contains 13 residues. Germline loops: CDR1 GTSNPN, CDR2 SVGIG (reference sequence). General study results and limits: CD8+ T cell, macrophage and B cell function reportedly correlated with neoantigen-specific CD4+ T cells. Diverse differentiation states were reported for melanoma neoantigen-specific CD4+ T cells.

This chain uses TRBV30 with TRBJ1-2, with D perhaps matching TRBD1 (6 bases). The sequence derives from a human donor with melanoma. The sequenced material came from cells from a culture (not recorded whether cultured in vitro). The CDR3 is CAWNRALSRGYTF. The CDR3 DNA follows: TGTGCCTGGAACAGGGCTCTCTCTCGCGGCTACACCTTC. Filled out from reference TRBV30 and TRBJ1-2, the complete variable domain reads SQTIHQWPATLVQPVGSPLSLECTVEGTSNPNLYWYRQAAGRGLQLLFYSVGIGQISSEVPQNLSASRPQDRQFILSSKKLLLSDSGFYLCAWNRALSRGYTFGSGTRLTVV.